This T cell receptor (beta chain) was documented in a study of blood T cell repertoires in COVID-19. Trimming stripped 1 base from V and 3 bases from J, with 13 bases between. Germline V gene data show CDR1 as LGHNA and CDR2 as YNFKEQ. The CDR3 has 15 residues. In terms of age and location, participants ranged from roughly 18 to 90 years and lived in fewer than 30 US areas. Clinical history as reported by participants underpinned cohort assignment. Donors of Cohort 3 who recovered were those that had two negative PCRs, clearance, or symptom resolution. Per the authors' pipeline: The authors estimated nucleated cell counts from reference gene primer amplification. Here immunoSEQ multiplex PCR was the method, and the copy in TCRdb shows in-frame clones only, minus some. That table is the source of V, J and clone size, and D and trimming were worked out from the DNA. The sample contains more than 250,000 clones, roughly 86% of which appear only once.

Sequenced sample: PBMCs or T cells enriched from blood (not recorded which). The rearrangement joins TRBV4-2 to TRBJ2-7; possible D gene TRBD2, 5 bases. The receptor comes from a woman aged 25 to 39 who had recovered from COVID-19. The chain's CDR3 is CASSQARGLNYEQYF. The CDR3 nucleotides are TGTGCCAGCAGCCAAGCACGGGGTCTTAACTACGAGCAGTACTTC.